This TCR beta chain stems from a study of blood T cell repertoires in COVID-19. Across the whole study: Some COVID-19 samples were acute and others convalescent; all came from the United States, Italy and Spain. Sources were T cells, B-cell-depleted T cells, or PBMCs; the material itself was cDNA or gDNA.

Trimming shortened V by 7 bases and J by 2 bases, and 14 bases separated the two germline ends. The CDR3 extends over 14 amino acids. Germline CDR1 reads SGHRS; CDR2 reads YFSETQ. Data came from immunoSEQ multiplex PCR; TCRdb stores just in-frame clones and leaves some out. Here the sample spans about 140,000 clones, approximately 85% being singletons. This sequence originates from a man between 50 and 59 years old with acute or convalescent COVID-19. V gene TRBV5-1 combines with J gene TRBJ2-3; no clear D. Sequences were obtained from peripheral blood. DNA of the CDR3: TGCGCCAGCGGCGAGGTGGCAGACACAGATACGCAGTATTTT. Residues: CASGEVADTDTQYF.